This T cell receptor beta chain emerged from a study of OX40 agonist ivuxolimab in advanced cancers. Study results and limitations: There was clonal expansion of CD4+ and CD8+ blood T cells by week 6 at 0.1 to 3.0 mg/kg. Fewer expanded clones were found on average in CD4+ than in CD8+ T cells. Individuals who were partial responders at 0.1-3.0 mg/kg had clonal expansion that ranked among the lowest.

From germline, CDR1 is LNHDA and CDR2 SQIVND (reference sequence). The CDR3 extends over 13 amino acids. V was trimmed by 2 bases and J by 3 bases, leaving 8 bases between them. The sample holds a few counts of this clone. The target antigen is unknown. Sequenced by immunoSEQ multiplex PCR; TCRdb stores in-frame clones only, minus some. The data contain around 74,000 clones, 80% to 90% of them singletons. The receptor comes from an adult with an advanced solid tumor such as melanoma, head and neck, liver or kidney cancer. The sequencing used CD4+ or CD8+ T cells sorted from blood, collected in a trial of the OX40 agonist ivuxolimab. The J gene is TRBJ2-7, the V gene TRBV19; no clear D. The CDR3 coding sequence is TGTGCCAGTAGTATATCAGGTTTCTACGAGCAGTACTTC. It translates to CASSISGFYEQYF.